This TCR beta chain was sequenced during a study of blood T cell repertoires in COVID-19 (dated by TCRdb to about 2020). With regard to the full study: Samples covering the acute and convalescent phases of COVID-19 were provided by collaborators in the United States, Italy and Spain. Where available, HLA class I and class II types were taken from metadata supplied by the sample provider and were not determined by assay-based typing. The repertoires were released in a freely available public database intended as a resource for research on the immune response to SARS-CoV-2. The material from the prospective study consisted of cDNA or gDNA derived from T cells, B-cell-depleted T cells, or PBMCs. The dataset comprised deeply sampled blood TCRbeta repertoires from subjects exposed to, actively infected with, or recovered from COVID-19. Nearly every sample came with metadata listing a de-identified subject ID, COVID-19 status, age in years and sex. Samples came from the ongoing ImmuneRACE study (first 160 participants) plus 1,254 subjects from 6 global collaborators.

Deletion took 5 bases off V and 6 bases off J, with a span of 15 bases between the germline ends. The germline V gene supplies CDR1 SQVTM and CDR2 ANQGSEA. Taken from cysteine to phenylalanine, the CDR3 has 13 residues. The read is trimmed to its CDR3 DNA, 39 bases read in frame from base 1. The immunoSEQ Assay, a bias-controlled multiplex PCR, was used to amplify TCRbeta CDR3 regions from genomic DNA. The authors' pipeline ran thus. The number of nucleated cells in each sample was estimated by amplification of reference gene primers within the assay. To quantify the absolute abundance of each unique TCRbeta CDR3 rearrangement, sequence reads were collapsed and filtered. For each sample, productive Simpson clonality was calculated as the square root of Simpson's diversity index over productive rearrangements. Held by TCRdb, this immuneACCESS table contains in-frame sequences only and omits some clones. Under half of the omission traces to an unresolved V gene where checked; the cause of the rest is unknown. The V and J calls and clone size were taken over from that table, and D and trimming were inferred from the DNA. Across this sample there are some 130,000 clones, with 70% to 85% seen only once. Over 9.5% of the sample rests with the top ten.

About this clone itself: This clone's antigen is unknown. No much larger clonotype is one base removed from it; base qualities were not supplied.

Beyond this particular receptor, the publication reports: How much clinical and demographic metadata was included differed by source and by participant, and the metadata was provided uncurated.

A second Seattle source provided samples from volunteer blood donors who had recovered from COVID-19. Each collaborating institution followed its own protocols to collect whole blood in K2EDTA tubes. Collaborator samples were shipped for TCRbeta analysis as frozen whole blood, isolated PBMCs, or DNA extracted from either sample type. Sequenced: peripheral blood. The sequence was obtained from a man aged 55 to 70 who had recovered from COVID-19. This chain joins TRBV29-1 to TRBJ2-3, with a weak D call of TRBD2 (5 bases match). The DNA is as follows: TGCAGCGTTTCACCGGGATTCACGGATACGCAGTATTTT. Its protein is CSVSPGFTDTQYF.